One and the same sample provided the 14 T cell receptor beta chains below, sequenced in a study of monozygotic twins with inflammatory bowel disease. TCRdb reanalyzed the 5' RACE reads and collapses them to one entry per CDR3 protein, without DNA. In all, the sample yields more than 300,000 distinct CDR3 sequences. Sequencing used blood. All receptors come from a human donor with ulcerative colitis or Crohn's disease, or a healthy co-twin of an affected twin (not recorded which).

V gene TRBV28 combines with J gene TRBJ1-2. The germline V gene has CDR1 MDHEN and CDR2 SYDVKM. The CDR3 is 13 residues long. CDR3 sequence: CASSLVDRDGYTF.

This chain uses TRBV3-1 with TRBJ2-5; TCRdb indicates TRBD2, and absent DNA this call remains unverified. There are 16 residues in the CDR3. CDR1 and CDR2 (germline): LGHDT, YNNKEL (reference sequence). CDR3 in amino acids: CASSFYWTSGQETQYF.

The rearrangement uses TRBV2 and TRBJ2-3. CDR1 SNHLY and CDR2 FYNNEI come from the germline V gene. The CDR3 sequence is 11 residues long. CDR3 sequence reads: CASRGTDTQYF.

The rearrangement uses TRBV5-1 and TRBJ2-7; TCRdb calls TRBD1, which cannot be checked without DNA. Germline V gives CDR1 SGHRS, CDR2 YFSETQ. CDR3 size: 19 residues. CDR3 amino acids: CASSLFSKGGVFRLDEQYF.

V gene TRBV29-1 combines with J gene TRBJ2-4; TCRdb calls TRBD1, which cannot be checked without DNA. Germline CDR1 reads SQVTM; CDR2 reads ANQGSEA. There are 15 residues in the CDR3. The CDR3: CSVVGTALTKNTQYF.

The genes are TRBV7-2 and TRBJ2-1; TCRdb gives TRBD1 as the D gene, but with no DNA this cannot be confirmed. CDR1 and CDR2 from the germline V gene are SGHTA and FQGNSA. This CDR3 region has 15 residues. CDR3 amino acids: CASTSDLNRANEQFF.

The chain recombines TRBV5-1 with TRBJ1-2. Germline V CDR1 and CDR2: SGHRS, YFSETQ. This CDR3 is built from 13 residues. CDR3 protein: CASRPDTNYGYTF. Based on the CDR3 plus reference TRBV5-1 and TRBJ1-2, the full variable domain is KAGVTQTPRYLIKTRGQQVTLSCSPISGHRSVSWYQQTPGQGLQFLFEYFSETQRNKGNFPGRFSGRQFSNSRSEMNVSTLELGDSALYLCASRPDTNYGYTFGSGTRLTVV.

CDR3 region: CAWSVLVGAGVRTF. This chain links TRBV30 with TRBJ1-2; with no DNA, the TCRdb D assignment of TRBD1 cannot be verified. The CDR3 totals 14 residues. Germline V gene lookup returns CDR1 GTSNPN and CDR2 SVGIG (reference sequence).

The chain joins TRBV7-9 to TRBJ2-1; the D call of TRBD1 rests on TCRdb alone, since no DNA is present to check it. Germline CDR1 and CDR2: SEHNR and FQNEAQ (reference sequence). The CDR3 covers 15 residues. This CDR3 reads CASSWTGGPYNEQFF.

The J gene is TRBJ2-7, the V gene TRBV5-1; the TCRdb call, TRBD1, lacks DNA for checking. Germline V gene data show CDR1 as SGHRS and CDR2 as YFSETQ. CDR3 length equals 14 residues. The CDR3 here is CASSSITGFGEQYF.

The gene calls are TRBV6-2 or TRBV6-3 and TRBJ2-3. CDR1 is MNHEY, CDR2 SVGEGT, per germline. The CDR3 runs to 12 residues. CDR3 in amino acids: CASSYSSDTQYF.

This sequence joins TRBV7-2 and TRBJ1-4; the TCRdb call, TRBD1, lacks DNA for checking. CDR1 and CDR2 from the germline V gene are SGHTA and FQGNSA. CDR3 size: 16 residues. The CDR3: CASSLTGTGGSWELFF. The full variable domain, completed using reference TRBV7-2 and TRBJ1-4, is GAGVSQSPSNKVTEKGKDVELRCDPISGHTALYWYRQSLGQGLEFLIYFQGNSAPDKSGLPSDRFSAERTGGSVSTLTIQRTQQEDSAVYLCASSLTGTGGSWELFFGSGTQLSVL.

This rearrangement joins TRBV6-1 to TRBJ2-2; absent DNA, TCRdb's TRBD1 call cannot be checked. Germline V gene lookup returns CDR1 MNHNS and CDR2 SASEGT. CDR3 size: 18 residues. This chain's CDR3 is CASRTRTGGAFVTGELFF.

The V and J genes are TRBV7-9 and TRBJ2-1; TCRdb's D call, TRBD1, is unchecked because there is no DNA. CDR3 length equals 17 residues. The germline V gene has CDR1 SEHNR and CDR2 FQNEAQ (reference sequence). The CDR3 reads CASSPHNSGTGYNEQFF. The complete variable domain, with remaining parts taken from reference TRBV7-9 and TRBJ2-1, reads DTGVSQNPRHKITKRGQNVTFRCDPISEHNRLYWYRQTLGQGPEFLTYFQNEAQLEKSRLLSDRFSAERPKGSFSTLEIQRTEQGDSAMYLCASSPHNSGTGYNEQFFGPGTRLTVL.